Each of the 18 T cell receptor beta chains below was sequenced from the same sample in a study of blood T cell repertoires in COVID-19. TCRdb keeps only in-frame clones here, not all; method: immunoSEQ multiplex PCR. The table has about 200,000 clones, approximately 87% seen once. Sequences were obtained from peripheral blood. These receptors all come from a woman aged 70-85 years with acute or convalescent COVID-19.

The chain is built from TRBV28 and TRBJ1-2, with D tentatively TRBD1 (5 bases). Germline loops: CDR1 MDHEN, CDR2 SYDVKM. The CDR3 is 14 residues long. Between the trimmed V and J ends, which lost 1 base and 3 bases, there was a span of 9 bases. The CDR3 sequence is CASSLSPGYYGYTF. The CDR3 nucleotides read TGTGCCAGCAGTTTATCACCAGGGTACTATGGCTACACCTTC.

The genes are TRBV7-9 and TRBJ1-1; D is possibly TRBD1 (5 bases). CDR3 length: 17 amino acids. V was trimmed by 4 bases and J by 5 bases, leaving 23 bases between them. Germline V CDR1 and CDR2: SEHNR, FQNEAQ (reference sequence). The DNA of the CDR3 is TGTGCCAGCAGCTCCCGTCCCGGGGGGAATGGGAGGACTGAAGCTTTCTTT. It codes for CASSSRPGGNGRTEAFF.

This rearrangement joins TRBV6-5 to TRBJ1-5; TRBD1 aligns across 9 bases. V was pared by 6 bases and J by 6 bases, with 3 bases of the junction left unmatched. Germline V CDR1 and CDR2: MNHEY, SVGAGI. The CDR3 is made up of 13 amino acids. The CDR3: CASRQGASQPQHF. CDR3 nucleotide sequence: TGTGCCAGCAGACAGGGGGCAAGTCAGCCCCAGCATTTT.

V gene TRBV10-3 combines with J gene TRBJ1-1; 9 bases match TRBD1. V was pared by 2 bases and J by 11 bases, with 9 bases of the junction left unmatched. There are 14 residues in the CDR3. Germline assignment: CDR1 ENHRY and CDR2 SYGVKD. CDR3: CAISEGQGLRDAFF. In DNA form, the CDR3 reads TGTGCCATCAGTGAGGGACAGGGGCTACGGGACGCTTTCTTT.

The V call is TRBV28, the J call TRBJ2-4, with D hard to call. The CDR3 is 14 amino acids. Germline V gene sequence: CDR1 MDHEN, CDR2 SYDVKM. Trimming stripped 1 base from V and 3 bases from J, with 7 bases between. In DNA form, the CDR3 reads TGTGCCAGCAGTTTATCTAGTCTCAAAAACATTCAGTACTTC. Translation: CASSLSSLKNIQYF.

The rearrangement uses TRBV14 and TRBJ1-6; D is unresolved. The germline V gene encodes CDR1 SGHDN and CDR2 FVKESK. CDR3 length: 13 residues. The V gene lost 6 bases and the J gene lost 7 bases, with 10 bases spanning the gap. The CDR3 DNA reads as TGTGCCAGCAGTCATGCAGGAAATTCACCCCTCCACTTT. Translating it yields CASSHAGNSPLHF.

The chain has TRBV25-1 and TRBJ1-1; D is unresolved. V shed 6 bases and J shed 4 bases, with 15 bases lying between them. The CDR3 consists of 14 residues. Per germline, CDR1 MGHDK and CDR2 SYGVNS. CDR3 coding DNA: TGTGCCAGCAGCGGGAGAGGGATAAGCACTGAAGCTTTCTTT. It translates to CASSGRGISTEAFF.

The chain links TRBV18 to TRBJ2-2; unclear D gene. V was cut by 1 base and J by 7 bases, with 7 bases left in between. This CDR3 contains 13 residues. CDR1 is KGHSH, CDR2 LQKENI, per germline. In DNA form, the CDR3 reads TGTGCCAGCTCACCACGAGATGACGGGGAGCTGTTTTTT. It encodes CASSPRDDGELFF.

This chain joins TRBV11-1 and TRBJ1-1; no clear D gene. The V end lost 0 bases, the J end lost 8 bases, and 7 bases lay between the germline ends. The V gene's germline CDR1 is SGHAT and CDR2 FQDESV (reference sequence). The CDR3 extends over 12 amino acids. CDR3 sequence (DNA): TGTGCCAGCAGCTTAGCGGGCAGGGAAGCTTTCTTT. It specifies CASSLAGREAFF.

V gene TRBV11-3 combines with J gene TRBJ2-2; 8 nucleotides match TRBD2. The junction had 3 bases not matched to a gene; V was cut back by 0 bases and J by 3 bases. This CDR3 spans 16 amino acids. Germline V gene lookup returns CDR1 SGHNT and CDR2 YENEEA. The CDR3 reads CASSLDGLADTGELFF. The CDR3 DNA reads TGTGCCAGCAGCTTAGACGGACTAGCAGACACCGGGGAGCTGTTTTTT.

The chain uses TRBV4-1 and TRBJ1-6; TRBD1 matches at 10 bases. The V and J ends lost 5 bases and 8 bases, in that order; junction bases with no gene match: 6. Germline CDR1 MGHRA, CDR2 YSYEKL. This CDR3 comprises 15 residues. The CDR3 bases are TGCGCCAGCAGCAAGGGACAGGGGAAACATTCACCCCTCCACTTT. Protein product: CASSKGQGKHSPLHF.

The rearrangement uses TRBV11-2 and TRBJ2-5; 9 nucleotides agree with TRBD2. The J segment lost 6 bases and the V segment lost 2 bases, leaving 4 bases of the junction unmatched. Germline CDR1 SGHAT, CDR2 FQNNGV. CDR3 size: 14 residues. The CDR3: CASSLSGLAQTQYF. The CDR3 DNA is TGTGCCAGCAGCTTATCCGGACTAGCGCAGACCCAGTACTTC.

CDR3: CSVDREHTEAFF. In DNA, the CDR3 is TGCAGCGTGGACAGGGAACACACTGAAGCTTTCTTT. V and J are TRBV29-1 and TRBJ1-1; 8 positions agree with TRBD1. CDR1 SQVTM and CDR2 ANQGSEA come from the germline V gene. V trimming: 6 bases; J trimming: 3 bases; junction bases outside the gene matches: 3. There are 12 residues in the CDR3.

V and J are TRBV19 and TRBJ1-2; no clear D gene. The germline V gene encodes CDR1 LNHDA and CDR2 SQIVND (reference sequence). This CDR3 contains 12 residues. Trimming took 5 bases from V and 4 from J, leaving 8 bases between them. This chain's CDR3 is CASSEGGYGYTF. The CDR3 DNA sequence: TGTGCCAGTAGTGAGGGCGGCTATGGCTACACCTTC.

The CDR3 nucleotides are TGTGCCAGCAGCCAAGAGACAGGGGCCTATGAGCAGTTCTTC. Translating gives CASSQETGAYEQFF. The chain is built from TRBV3-1 (or the pseudogene TRBV3-2) and TRBJ2-1; 8 bases map to TRBD1. CDR1 and CDR2 (germline): LGHDT, YNNKEL (reference sequence). The CDR3 consists of 14 residues. After removal of 0 bases from V and 8 bases from J, the junction contained 3 bases not matched to a gene.

This chain joins TRBV11-2 and TRBJ1-6; 8 bases align to TRBD1. This CDR3 has 13 amino acids. Germline CDR1 and CDR2: SGHAT and FQNNGV. With V trimmed by 5 bases and J by 8 bases, 2 bases remained unmatched. CDR3 bases: TGTGCCAGCAGCCTGACAGGGGATTCACCCCTCCACTTT. Translated, it gives CASSLTGDSPLHF.

This sequence joins TRBV6-5 and TRBJ1-6; D gene ambiguous. The germline CDR1 and CDR2 sequences are MNHEY and SVGAGI. V was clipped by 6 bases and J by 10 bases, with 19 bases between them. This CDR3 is 15 amino acids long. The CDR3 sequence is CASSPTRLSQSPLHF. CDR3 in DNA: TGTGCCAGCAGCCCAACCAGGTTAAGTCAGTCACCCCTCCACTTT.

This chain joins TRBV5-4 and TRBJ1-6, with 7 bases lining up with TRBD1. With V trimmed by 0 bases and J by 7 bases, 1 base remained unmatched. The length of the CDR3 is 14 residues. Germline V gene sequence: CDR1 SGHNT, CDR2 YYREEE (reference sequence). The CDR3 reads CASSLDRGNSPLHF. The CDR3 region has the DNA TGTGCCAGCAGCTTGGACAGGGGAAATTCACCCCTCCACTTT.